The source of this T cell receptor beta chain is a study of blood T cell repertoires in COVID-19. Original processing notes: Reference gene primer amplification gave estimated nucleated cell counts. Data came from immunoSEQ multiplex PCR; TCRdb stores just in-frame clones and leaves some out. That table gives V, J and clone size, and the DNA gave D and trimming. The table shows 100,000 to 150,000 clones, with 90% occurring only once. Seattle participants joined during active infection and were tracked over time. The germline V gene has CDR1 LNHDA and CDR2 SQIVND (reference sequence). The CDR3 runs to 13 residues. V lost 7 bases and J 3 bases, leaving 12 bases between the germline ends.

Material for sequencing was peripheral blood. The J gene is TRBJ1-1, the V gene TRBV19; TRBD1 is a possible D gene (6 bases). The receptor's source is an older woman with COVID-19, enrolled during active disease. The CDR3 region has the DNA TGTGCCAGTAATCCACAGGGTGACACTGAAGCTTTCTTT. Its protein product is CASNPQGDTEAFF.